This TCR beta chain came from a study of blood T cells in healthy people across ages. Overall study context: Template switching captured about one barcoded beta molecule per two T cells.

Primers used in a second PCR of about 6 to 12 cycles were a sample-barcoded 5' primer and a J-beta primer mix. Every single cDNA molecule received a tag from a template-switch adaptor with 12 random nucleotides. TCRdb redid the calling of the 5' RACE reads with MiXCR, one entry per CDR3 protein. Seen here are over 950,000 distinct CDR3 sequences, about 51% observed once, and the top ten hold around a fifth. V lost 5 bases, J lost 4 bases, and 6 bases stayed unmatched. The germline CDR1 and CDR2 sequences are SEHNR and FQNEAQ (reference sequence). The length of the CDR3 is 15 residues. This sequence joins TRBV7-9 and TRBJ2-3; TRBD1 agrees at 10 bases. Sequencing used blood. This TCR was sampled from a woman aged 55-69 years in good health. The CDR3 DNA reads TGTGCCAGCAGCCCGACAGGGGGCTTCGCAGATACGCAGTATTTT. Its translation is CASSPTGGFADTQYF.